The clone carrying this TCR beta chain is a singleton in its sample. Its antigen remains unknown. This record belongs to a study of T-cell reconstitution after alpha-beta-depleted transplantation in children. Findings and caveats of the study: Expanded graft clones, several hundred of them, were reportedly the source of alpha-beta T cells about two months after transplant. Where some patients showed high TCRbeta diversity at day 60, it came from recipient T cells and thymic progenitors that had survived. Newly generated T cells supplied most T-cell counts and diversity one year post-transplant.

Preparation of the TCRbeta library involved a method that used unique molecular identifiers. TCRdb reanalysed the PCR reads using MiXCR and keeps one entry per CDR3 protein. The sample has about a million distinct CDR3 sequences, about 31% seen once. CDR3 size: 17 residues. The germline gives CDR1 SGDLS, CDR2 YYNGEE. V was pared by 0 bases and J by 3 bases, with 19 bases between. The specimen was PBMCs, mostly from graft donor cells, collected 360 days after TCRalphabeta/CD19-depleted stem cell transplant. The receptor was derived from a boy in the first two years of life who had a stem cell transplant for SCID, so the T cells may come from the graft donor. The J gene is TRBJ2-7, the V gene TRBV9; possibly TRBD2 for D (6 bases). The CDR3 spells CASSVDSGDPLLYEQYF. Here the CDR3 DNA reads TGTGCCAGCAGCGTAGATAGCGGCGACCCTTTACTCTACGAGCAGTACTTC.